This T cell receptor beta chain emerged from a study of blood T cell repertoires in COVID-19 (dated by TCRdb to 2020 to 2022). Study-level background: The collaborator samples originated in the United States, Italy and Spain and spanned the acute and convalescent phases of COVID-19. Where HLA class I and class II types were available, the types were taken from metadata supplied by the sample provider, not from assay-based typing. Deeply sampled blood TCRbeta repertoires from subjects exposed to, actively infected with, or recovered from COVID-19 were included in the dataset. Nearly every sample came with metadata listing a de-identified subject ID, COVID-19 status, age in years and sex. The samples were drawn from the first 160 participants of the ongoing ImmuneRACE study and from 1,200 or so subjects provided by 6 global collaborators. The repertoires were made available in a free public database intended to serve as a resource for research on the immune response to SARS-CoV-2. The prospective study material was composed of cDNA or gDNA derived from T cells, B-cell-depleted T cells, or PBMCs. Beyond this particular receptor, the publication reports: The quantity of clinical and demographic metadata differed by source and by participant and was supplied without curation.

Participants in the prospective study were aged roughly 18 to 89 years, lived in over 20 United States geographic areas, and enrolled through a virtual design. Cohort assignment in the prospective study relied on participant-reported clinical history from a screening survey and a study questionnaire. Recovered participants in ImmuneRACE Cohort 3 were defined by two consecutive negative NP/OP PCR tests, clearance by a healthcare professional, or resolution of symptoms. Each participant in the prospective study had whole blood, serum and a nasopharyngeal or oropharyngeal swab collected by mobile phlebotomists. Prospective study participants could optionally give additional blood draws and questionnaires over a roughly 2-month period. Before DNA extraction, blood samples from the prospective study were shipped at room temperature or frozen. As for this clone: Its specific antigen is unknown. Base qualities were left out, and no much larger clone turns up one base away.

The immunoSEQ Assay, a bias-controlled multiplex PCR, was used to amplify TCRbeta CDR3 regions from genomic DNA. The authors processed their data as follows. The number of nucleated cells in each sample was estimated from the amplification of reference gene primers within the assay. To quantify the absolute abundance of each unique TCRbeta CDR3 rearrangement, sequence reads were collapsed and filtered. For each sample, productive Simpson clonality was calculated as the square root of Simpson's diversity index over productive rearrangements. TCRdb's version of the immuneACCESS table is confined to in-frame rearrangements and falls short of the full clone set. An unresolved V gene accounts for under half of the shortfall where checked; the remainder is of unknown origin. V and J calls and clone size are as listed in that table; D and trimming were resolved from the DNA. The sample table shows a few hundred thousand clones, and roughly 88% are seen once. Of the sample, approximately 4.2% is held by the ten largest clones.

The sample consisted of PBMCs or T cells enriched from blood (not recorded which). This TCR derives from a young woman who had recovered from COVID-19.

The CDR3 region: CASSPGHVYEKLFF. The DNA sequence reads TGTGCCAGCTCACCGGGACATGTGTATGAAAAACTGTTTTTT. The V and J segments used are TRBV18 and TRBJ1-4, and the D gene may be TRBD1, 6 bases matching. The junction shows trimming of 3 bases on V and 6 bases on J, plus 11 bases between the germline ends. The germline V gene yields KGHSH for CDR1 and LQKENI for CDR2. The CDR3 covers 14 residues, taking in both the cysteine and the phenylalanine. Only CDR3 DNA is held: 42 bases, read in frame from base 1. The full variable domain, with segments outside the CDR3 supplied by the reference TRBV18 and TRBJ1-4 proteins, appears as NAGVMQNPRHLVRRRGQEARLRCSPMKGHSHVYWYRQLPEEGLKFMVYLQKENIIDESGMPKERFSAEFPKEGPSILRIQQVVRGDSAAYFCASSPGHVYEKLFFGSGTQLSVL.